The clone carrying this T cell receptor beta chain was counted ten times or more. Its matching antigen is unknown. Researchers used two-round multiplex PCR to amplify TCR beta CDR3 starting from genomic DNA. With primers specific to each TRBV and TRBJ gene, the first-round PCR was performed. TCRdb called the multiplex PCR reads again in MiXCR, with one record for every CDR3 protein. The table records fewer than 50,000 distinct CDR3 sequences, approximately 25% of them present only once. This specimen belongs to a study of prognosis after radiotherapy for stage I lung cancer. Overall study context: Individuals with stage I non-small cell lung cancer joined the cohort between 2018 and 2019. A few patients developed post-radiotherapy distant metastases at median around seven months; over 14 had no significant progression. Among the patients, several had squamous cell carcinoma and roughly 12 had adenocarcinoma. Study-wide points: A fall in unique TCR clone counts followed stereotactic body radiation therapy, with medians of approximately 9,600 versus 7,200.

The CDR3 is 14 amino acids. V was pared by 1 base and J by 3 bases, with 2 bases of the junction left unmatched. Germline assignment: CDR1 SGHVS and CDR2 FQNEAQ. The chain uses TRBV7-8 and TRBJ2-5, with 7 nucleotides matching TRBD2. This clonotype originated in a donor over 45 with non-small cell lung cancer. Sample: PBMCs, taken before or after stereotactic body radiation therapy (not recorded which). For the CDR3, the DNA is TGTGCCAGCAGCTTAGGGGCGGGGGAAGAGACCCAGTACTTC. Its translation: CASSLGAGEETQYF.